This TCR beta chain was recorded in a study of CD8 T cells in ankylosing spondylitis. This clonotype has just a few counts. The antigen is not known. TCRdb re-called the 5' RACE reads with MiXCR, one entry per CDR3 protein. The sample lists approximately 540,000 distinct CDR3 sequences, more than 9.5% occurring once. Trimming removed 5 bases at V and 4 bases at J, with 15 bases between. From germline, CDR1 is SGHRS and CDR2 YFSETQ. The CDR3 totals 14 residues. Whole-study results and caveats: Seemingly distinctive of ankylosing spondylitis blood was a TCR beta motif formed by eight highly homologous variants. Disease-associated clones were CD8+ and fairly uncommon in peripheral blood.

The sequenced sample was blood, either unsorted or a sorted T cell fraction (not recorded which). The genes are TRBV5-1 and TRBJ2-5, with D perhaps matching TRBD1 (5 bases). This receptor was obtained from a male donor with ankylosing spondylitis. Here the CDR3 reads CASRQARAAETQYF. The CDR3 coding sequence is TGCGCCAGCAGGCAGGCCAGGGCCGCAGAGACCCAGTACTTC.